This T cell receptor (beta chain) was sequenced in a study of Graves' ophthalmopathy and Graves' hyperthyroidism. V gave up 0 bases and J gave up 3 bases, with 9 bases separating them. Looked up from germline, CDR1 is DFQATT and CDR2 is SNEGSKA (reference sequence). There are 13 residues in the CDR3. TCR beta CDR3 regions were amplified from RNA transcripts. The first-round RT-PCR employed HTBI primers together with the Qiagen OneStep RT-PCR kit. A multiplex PCR was then performed as the second round. A single record per CDR3 protein comes from TCRdb applying MiXCR to the multiplex PCR reads. The sample comprises approximately 210,000 distinct CDR3 sequences, around 28% of which are singletons, and 9.1% rests with the top ten. Ten or more counts support this clonotype. Out of 7.5 to 10 ml of fresh peripheral blood, PBMCs were obtained.

Sequenced input: peripheral blood. V gene TRBV20-1 combines with J gene TRBJ2-7; a possible D gene is TRBD1 (5 bases). This clonotype was sampled from a man aged 45 to 65 with Graves' ophthalmopathy. CDR3 nucleotide sequence: TGCAGTGCTAGAGATTCGACAGACTACGAGCAGTACTTC. It codes for CSARDSTDYEQYF.